The 14 T cell receptor beta chains reported below all come from one sample, sequenced in a study of PD-1 blockade in classical Hodgkin lymphoma. The method was immunoSEQ multiplex PCR; TCRdb's version includes in-frame clones alone and lacks a portion of them. The table records approximately 20,000 clones, 80% of them present only once. Indicated time point: cycle 4 day 1 (C4D1), after around six weeks of nivolumab. There was relapse after autologous stem cell transplantation in every patient, and there was variation in brentuximab vedotin exposure. The sequences come from peripheral blood mononuclear cells (PBMCs), collected before the fourth cycle of nivolumab. These receptors came from a human donor with classical Hodgkin lymphoma.

This clone was seen just once. The V gene is TRBV13, the J gene TRBJ2-2; 7 bases agree with TRBD1. Germline trimming cut 4 bases from V and 4 bases from J; bases unmatched to any gene: 6. The CDR3 is 15 amino acids. Germline-derived CDR1 and CDR2 are PRHDT and FYEKMQ (reference sequence). CDR3 region: CASSSRGLSTGELFF. CDR3 DNA sequence: TGTGCCAGCAGCTCGAGGGGGCTGAGCACCGGGGAGCTGTTTTTT.

V and J are TRBV6-5 and TRBJ2-2, with D perhaps matching TRBD2 (5 bases). The CDR3 has 15 residues. V was pared by 6 bases and J by 1 base, with 12 bases between. Per the germline V gene, CDR1 is MNHEY and CDR2 is SVGAGI. The CDR3 reads CASRFPGKNTGELFF. CDR3 nucleotide sequence: TGTGCCAGCAGATTCCCCGGGAAGAACACCGGGGAGCTGTTTTTT.

This clone was observed a handful of times. The chain has TRBV29-1 and TRBJ1-1; D gene uncertain. With 4 bases removed from V and 3 bases from J, the gap between germline ends came to 9 bases. Looked up from germline, CDR1 is SQVTM and CDR2 is ANQGSEA. This CDR3 contains 12 residues. The chain's CDR3 is CSVGYIHTEAFF. The CDR3 bases are TGCAGCGTTGGCTACATCCACACTGAAGCTTTCTTT.

The chain joins TRBV5-6 to TRBJ1-3; no definite D call. Germline assignment: CDR1 SGHDT and CDR2 YYEEEE. Deletions cut 4 bases from V and 8 bases from J, with 19 bases between. CDR3 length: 15 residues. CDR3: CASSPRLRPEDTIYF. CDR3 nucleotides: TGTGCCAGCAGCCCACGTTTGAGGCCAGAGGACACCATATATTTT.

The chain couples TRBV15 to TRBJ2-3; perhaps TRBD2 as D (7 bases). The CDR3 is 17 residues long. Germline loops: CDR1 LNHNV, CDR2 YYDKDF (reference sequence). V lost 0 bases and J lost 10, with 23 bases in between. The CDR3 bases are TGTGCCACCAGCAGAGATAGGCGGGGGCCACCCCCCCCACCGCAGTATTTT. It specifies CATSRDRRGPPPPPQYF.

The chain links TRBV6-5 to TRBJ1-5; 10 bases are shared with TRBD1. CDR1 and CDR2 (germline): MNHEY, SVGAGI. The CDR3 has 15 amino acids. J gave up 6 bases and V 6 bases, and 8 bases lay outside the gene matches. The CDR3 loop is CASREPGQGTQPQHF. CDR3 sequence (DNA): TGTGCCAGCAGGGAACCGGGACAGGGGACTCAGCCCCAGCATTTT.

This chain connects TRBV5-5 to TRBJ1-4; D gene ambiguous. This CDR3 has 15 residues. Germline assignment: CDR1 SGHKS and CDR2 YYEKEE (reference sequence). V lost 2 bases and J 1 base, leaving 9 bases between the germline ends. CDR3: CASSFRGETNEKLFF. The CDR3 nucleotides read TGTGCCAGCAGCTTTCGTGGGGAAACTAATGAAAAACTGTTTTTT.

The chain couples TRBV29-1 to TRBJ1-5; TRBD1 might be the D (6 bases). The V end was cut by 4 bases, the J end by 6 bases, with 19 bases between. Per the germline V gene, CDR1 is SQVTM and CDR2 is ANQGSEA. There are 15 residues in the CDR3. CDR3 residues: CSVGTAGESLQPQHF. DNA of the CDR3: TGCAGCGTTGGGACAGCCGGGGAATCCCTTCAGCCCCAGCATTTT.

This chain uses TRBV4-1 with TRBJ1-4, with 9 bases lining up with TRBD1. The V and J ends lost 3 bases and 5 bases, in that order; junction bases with no gene match: 7. This CDR3 contains 16 residues. The germline V gene encodes CDR1 MGHRA and CDR2 YSYEKL. The CDR3 region has the DNA TGCGCCAGCAGCCACGGGTACGGGACAGGGAATGAAAAACTGTTTTTT. Its translation is CASSHGYGTGNEKLFF.

This chain joins TRBV15 and TRBJ1-4, with a tentative D call TRBD1 (6 bases). V lost 5 bases, J lost 6 bases, and 22 bases lay in between. From germline, CDR1 is LNHNV and CDR2 YYDKDF (reference sequence). The CDR3 is 17 residues long. CDR3 residues: CATSSTQGRQRYEKLFF. As DNA, the CDR3 is TGTGCCACCAGCTCTACCCAGGGGAGACAGAGATATGAAAAACTGTTTTTT.

The gene calls are TRBV28 and TRBJ2-6; unclear D gene. V was cut by 3 bases and J by 1 base, with 7 bases left in between. The CDR3 consists of 15 residues. CDR1 and CDR2 from the germline V gene are MDHEN and SYDVKM. CDR3: CASSFMTSGANVLTF. CDR3 bases: TGTGCCAGCAGTTTTATGACGTCTGGGGCCAACGTCCTGACTTTC.

The chain has TRBV7-9 and TRBJ2-5; 7 nucleotides agree with TRBD1. Per the germline V gene, CDR1 is SEHNR and CDR2 is FQNEAQ (reference sequence). The J segment lost 4 bases and the V segment lost 5 bases, leaving 4 bases of the junction unmatched. CDR3 length: 13 residues. CDR3: CASSPRGPETQYF. The DNA of the CDR3 is TGTGCCAGCAGCCCTAGGGGGCCAGAGACCCAGTACTTC.

The V and J genes are TRBV2 and TRBJ2-6, with 7 bases fitting TRBD2. The J segment lost 4 bases and the V segment lost 6 bases, leaving 6 bases of the junction unmatched. CDR3 length: 15 amino acids. CDR1 SNHLY and CDR2 FYNNEI come from the germline V gene. CDR3 sequence: CASRPGGTGANVLTF. As DNA, the CDR3 is TGTGCCAGCAGGCCGGGGGGAACAGGGGCCAACGTCCTGACTTTC.

This clone has just a few counts. The chain combines TRBV6-5 with TRBJ1-2; 7 nucleotides line up with TRBD1. CDR1 is MNHEY, CDR2 SVGAGI, per germline. This CDR3 is built from 11 residues. V was pared by 8 bases and J by 7 bases, with 4 bases of the junction left unmatched. This CDR3 is CASRRQGGYTF. The DNA for the CDR3 is TGTGCCAGCCGGAGACAGGGTGGCTACACCTTC.